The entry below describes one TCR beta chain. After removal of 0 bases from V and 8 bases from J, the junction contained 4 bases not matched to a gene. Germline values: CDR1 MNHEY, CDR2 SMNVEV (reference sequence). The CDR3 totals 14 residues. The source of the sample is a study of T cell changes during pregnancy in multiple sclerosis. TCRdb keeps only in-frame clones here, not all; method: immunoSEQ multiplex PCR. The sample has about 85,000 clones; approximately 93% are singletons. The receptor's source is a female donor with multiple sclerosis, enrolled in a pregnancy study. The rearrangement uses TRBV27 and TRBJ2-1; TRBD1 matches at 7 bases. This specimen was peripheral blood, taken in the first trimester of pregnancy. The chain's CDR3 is CASSLSGGGDEQFF. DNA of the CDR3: TGTGCCAGCAGTTTATCAGGGGGCGGCGATGAGCAGTTCTTC.